This entry is about one T cell receptor beta chain. The data originate from a study of blood T cell repertoires in COVID-19. Study-level background: PBMCs, B-cell-depleted T cells, or T cells were the source of the cDNA or gDNA that made up the material.

Enrollees, roughly 18 to 89 years old, lived in 24 US areas. Donors were grouped by their self-reported clinical history. This CDR3 is 13 amino acids long. Between the trimmed V and J ends, which lost 4 bases and 8 bases, there was a span of 12 bases. Looked up from germline, CDR1 is GTSNPN and CDR2 is SVGIG (reference sequence). TCRdb's table, derived via immunoSEQ multiplex PCR, lists solely in-frame clones and lacks some. The sample yields 250,000 to 300,000 clones, approximately 79% seen once. This receptor was identified in a man between 25 and 39 years old with acute COVID-19. Sequencing was performed on PBMCs or T cells enriched from blood (not recorded which). The chain combines TRBV30 with TRBJ1-6; no definite D call. The CDR3 region has the DNA TGTGCCTGGACCGGGGAGATGTATTCACCCCTCCACTTT. Protein product: CAWTGEMYSPLHF.